This T cell receptor (beta chain) emerged from a study of T cell changes during pregnancy in multiple sclerosis. Unmatched junction bases numbered 5, after V lost 6 bases and J lost 7 bases. Germline V gene lookup returns CDR1 SNHLY and CDR2 FYNNEI. This CDR3 is built from 12 residues. Here immunoSEQ multiplex PCR was the method, and the copy in TCRdb shows in-frame clones only, minus some. The sample lists about 70,000 clones, roughly 92% seen once, with approximately 2% in the top ten. The chain has TRBV2 and TRBJ1-1; TRBD1 agrees at 7 bases. Specimen: peripheral blood, collected in the second trimester of pregnancy. This sequence originates from a female donor in good health, enrolled as a control in a pregnancy study. The CDR3 DNA reads as TGTGCCAGCAGAATCAGACAGGGTGAAGCTTTCTTT. Its protein product is CASRIRQGEAFF.